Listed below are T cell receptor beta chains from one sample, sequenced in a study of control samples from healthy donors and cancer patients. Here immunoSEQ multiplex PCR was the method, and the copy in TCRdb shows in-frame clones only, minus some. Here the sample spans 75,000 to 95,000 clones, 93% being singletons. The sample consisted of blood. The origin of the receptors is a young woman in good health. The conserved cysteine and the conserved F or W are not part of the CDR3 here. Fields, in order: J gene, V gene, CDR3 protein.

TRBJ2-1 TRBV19 ASRGYSYNEQF
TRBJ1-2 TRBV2 ASSDTGNYGYT
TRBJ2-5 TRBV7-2 ASSLAPLETQY
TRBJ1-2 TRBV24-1 ATSDSDRGHGYT
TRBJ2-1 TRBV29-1 SVKPPSGLPF
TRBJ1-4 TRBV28 ASSLFSNEKLF
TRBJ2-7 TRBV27 ASRPRGLAVYEQY
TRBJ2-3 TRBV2 ASSKMGGLTDTQY
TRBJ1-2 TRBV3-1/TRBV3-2 ASSLAWGGYT
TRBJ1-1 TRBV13 ASSLGLGSVAEAF
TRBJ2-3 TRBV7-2 ASSPRTGGTDTQY
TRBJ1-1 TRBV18 ASSPGTQARTRRAF
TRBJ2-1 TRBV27 ASRRSGTSGRNEQF
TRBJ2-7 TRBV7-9 ASSPGLAGEQY
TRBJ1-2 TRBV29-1 SVEEWGDYGYT
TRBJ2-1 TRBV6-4 ASSDSWTRHNNEQF
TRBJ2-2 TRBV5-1 ARGEEVLWTGELF
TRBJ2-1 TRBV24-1 ATRGQGENNEQF
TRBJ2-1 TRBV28 ASSPIRGTYNEQF
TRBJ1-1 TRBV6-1 ASSDRDRVPEAF
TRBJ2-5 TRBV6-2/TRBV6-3 ASSLRDWYQETQY
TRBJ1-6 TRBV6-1 ASSDVMTAVNSPLH
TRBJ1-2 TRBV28 ASTPDTYGYT
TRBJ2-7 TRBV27 ASSPAGAQTYEQY
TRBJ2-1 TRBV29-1 SVRNDEQF
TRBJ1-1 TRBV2 ASTYDPNTEAF
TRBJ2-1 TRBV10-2 ASKNGLAGYPPSYNEQF
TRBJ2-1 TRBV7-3 ASSSSDNEQF
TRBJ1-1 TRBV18 ASSPEPTEAF
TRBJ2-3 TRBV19 ASSPVTGGTTQY
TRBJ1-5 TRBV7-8 ASSLAGAGNSNQPQH
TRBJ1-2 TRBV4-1 ASSQLGVTGTYGYT
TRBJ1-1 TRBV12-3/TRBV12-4 ASSLRGGTEAF
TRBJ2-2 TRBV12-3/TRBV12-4 ASSFFSSGELF
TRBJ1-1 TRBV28 ASIVAGLRNTEAF
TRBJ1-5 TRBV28 ASSPNNQGRWQPQH
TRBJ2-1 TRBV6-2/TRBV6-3 ASSYPGTSGSQGSYNEQF
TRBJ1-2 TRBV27 ASSPDRFYGYT
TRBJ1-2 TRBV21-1 ASSKFRNRDGNYGYT
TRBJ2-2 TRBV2 ASSLSGGLGGELF
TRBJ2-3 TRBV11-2 ASSPLRTSGEGTDTQY
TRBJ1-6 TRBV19 ASSISQGSGNSPLH
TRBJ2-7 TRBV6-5 ASSYGTSGYEQY
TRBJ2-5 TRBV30 AWSVRGGETQY
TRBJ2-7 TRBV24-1 ATSDRTGQGVYEQY
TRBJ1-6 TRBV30 AWSREGAGSPLH
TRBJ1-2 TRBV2 ASRGTGANYGYT
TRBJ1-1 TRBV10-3 ASLRVDNLNTEAF
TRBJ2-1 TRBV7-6 ASSLYRVGYSYNEQF
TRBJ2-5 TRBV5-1 ASSPGQGAGETQY
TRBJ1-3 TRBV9 ASSEQDQGPGNTIY
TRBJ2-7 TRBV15 ATSRGAGGRVSYEQY
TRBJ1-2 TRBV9 ASSRPGRGYT